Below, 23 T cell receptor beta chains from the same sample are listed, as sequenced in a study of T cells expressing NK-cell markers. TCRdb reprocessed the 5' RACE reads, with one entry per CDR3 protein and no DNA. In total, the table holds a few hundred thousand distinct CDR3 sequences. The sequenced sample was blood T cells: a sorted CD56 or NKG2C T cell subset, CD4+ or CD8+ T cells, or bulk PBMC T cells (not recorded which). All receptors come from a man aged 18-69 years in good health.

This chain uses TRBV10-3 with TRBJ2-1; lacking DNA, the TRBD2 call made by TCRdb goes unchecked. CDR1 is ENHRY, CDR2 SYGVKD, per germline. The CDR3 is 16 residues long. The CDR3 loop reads CAISRTSGAPYNEQFF.

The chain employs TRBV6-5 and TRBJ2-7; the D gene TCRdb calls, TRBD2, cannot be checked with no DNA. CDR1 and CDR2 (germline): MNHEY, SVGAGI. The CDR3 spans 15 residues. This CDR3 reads CASSYSGGGPYEQYF.

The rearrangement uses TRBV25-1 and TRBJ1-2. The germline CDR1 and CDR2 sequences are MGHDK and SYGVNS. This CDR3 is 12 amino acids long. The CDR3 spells CASSAPWGGYTF.

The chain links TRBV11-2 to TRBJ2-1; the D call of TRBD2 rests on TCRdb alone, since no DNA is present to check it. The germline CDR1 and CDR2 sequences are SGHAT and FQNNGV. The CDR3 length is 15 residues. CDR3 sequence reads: CASSLDPLVGHEQFF.

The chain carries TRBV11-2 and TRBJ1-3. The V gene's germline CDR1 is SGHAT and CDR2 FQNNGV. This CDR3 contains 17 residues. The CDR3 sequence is CASSDRRGKSSGNTIYF.

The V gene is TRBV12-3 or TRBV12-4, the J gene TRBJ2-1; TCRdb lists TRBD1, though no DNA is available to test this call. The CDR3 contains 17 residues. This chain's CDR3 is CASSLLAGQAMYNEQFF.

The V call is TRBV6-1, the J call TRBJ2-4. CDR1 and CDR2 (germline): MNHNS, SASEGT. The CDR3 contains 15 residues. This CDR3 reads CASSADHWAKNIQYF.

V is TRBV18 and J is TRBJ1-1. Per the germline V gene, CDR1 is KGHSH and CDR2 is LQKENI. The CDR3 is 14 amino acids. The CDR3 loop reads CASSPQYGSSEAFF.

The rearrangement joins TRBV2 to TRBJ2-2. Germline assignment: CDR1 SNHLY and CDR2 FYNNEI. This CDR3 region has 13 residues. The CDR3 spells CASSEIGDGELFF.

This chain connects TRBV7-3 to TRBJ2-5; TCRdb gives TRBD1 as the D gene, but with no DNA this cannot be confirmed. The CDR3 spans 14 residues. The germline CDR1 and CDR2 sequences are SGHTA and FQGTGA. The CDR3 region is CASSRSQGRETQYF.

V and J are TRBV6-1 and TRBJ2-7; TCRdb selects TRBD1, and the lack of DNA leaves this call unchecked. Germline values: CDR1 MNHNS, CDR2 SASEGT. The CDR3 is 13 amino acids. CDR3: CASSIYLGNEQYF.

The chain's CDR3 is CASGTGENQPQHF. The rearrangement uses TRBV2 and TRBJ1-5; TCRdb outputs TRBD1, but without DNA this stays unchecked. CDR1 and CDR2 (germline): SNHLY, FYNNEI. The CDR3 extends over 13 amino acids. Variable domain in full (rest from reference TRBV2 and TRBJ1-5): EPEVTQTPSHQVTQMGQEVILRCVPISNHLYFYWYRQILGQKVEFLVSFYNNEISEKSEIFDDQFSVERPDGSNFTLKIRSTKLEDSAMYFCASGTGENQPQHFGDGTRLSIL.

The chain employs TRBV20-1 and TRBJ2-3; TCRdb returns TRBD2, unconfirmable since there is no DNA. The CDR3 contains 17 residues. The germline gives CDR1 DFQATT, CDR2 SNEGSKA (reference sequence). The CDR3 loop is CSGWRNGGGPNTDTQYF.

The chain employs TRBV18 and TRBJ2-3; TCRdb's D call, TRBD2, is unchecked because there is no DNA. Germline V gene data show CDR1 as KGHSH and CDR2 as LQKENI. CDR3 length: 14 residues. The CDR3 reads CASSPGRGTDTQYF.

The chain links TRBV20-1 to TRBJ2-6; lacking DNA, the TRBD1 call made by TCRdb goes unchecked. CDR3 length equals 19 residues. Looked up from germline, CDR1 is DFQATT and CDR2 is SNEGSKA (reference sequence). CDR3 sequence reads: CSARSRGTAGGPGANVLTF.

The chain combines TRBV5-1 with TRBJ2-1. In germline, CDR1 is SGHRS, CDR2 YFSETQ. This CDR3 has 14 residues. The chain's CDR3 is CASSQMDGYNEQFF.

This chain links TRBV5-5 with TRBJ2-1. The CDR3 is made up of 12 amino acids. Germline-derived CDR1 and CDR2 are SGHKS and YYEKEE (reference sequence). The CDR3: CASSIFDFEQFF.

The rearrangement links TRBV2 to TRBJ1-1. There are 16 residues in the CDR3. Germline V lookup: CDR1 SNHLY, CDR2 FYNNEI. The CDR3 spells CASSGGFSTSNTEAFF.

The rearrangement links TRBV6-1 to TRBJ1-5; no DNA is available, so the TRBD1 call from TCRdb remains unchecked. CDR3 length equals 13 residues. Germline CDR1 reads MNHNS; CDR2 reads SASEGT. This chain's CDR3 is CASRQGENQPQHF.

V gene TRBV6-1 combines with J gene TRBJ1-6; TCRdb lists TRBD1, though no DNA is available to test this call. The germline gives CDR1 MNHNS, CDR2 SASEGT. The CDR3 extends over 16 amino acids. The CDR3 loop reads CASRGQGAVYNSPLHF.

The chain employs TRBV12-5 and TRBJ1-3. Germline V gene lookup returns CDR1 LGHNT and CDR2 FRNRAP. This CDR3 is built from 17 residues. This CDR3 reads CASGLVGWPISGNTIYF.

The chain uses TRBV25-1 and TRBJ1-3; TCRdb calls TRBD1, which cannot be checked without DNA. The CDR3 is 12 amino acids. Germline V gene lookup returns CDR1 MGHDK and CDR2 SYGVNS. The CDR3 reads CASSADRGSIYF.

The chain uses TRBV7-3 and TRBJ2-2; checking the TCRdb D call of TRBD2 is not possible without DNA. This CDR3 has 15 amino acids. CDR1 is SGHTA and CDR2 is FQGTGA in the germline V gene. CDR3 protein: CASSPSGVDTGELFF.